These 11 T cell receptor beta chains came from one sample sequenced in a study of cytotoxic CD8 clonotypes in ibrutinib-treated CLL (dated by TCRdb to the early 2020s). The library was produced with the immunoSEQ multiplex PCR assay. The source is immuneACCESS, and TCRdb retained only in-frame sequences with V and J called. Part of the clones is not carried over; for the studies checked, unresolved V genes explain less than half of this, and the remainder is unexplained. The sample includes tens of thousands of clones, with roughly 57% observed a single time. The ten largest clones represent over 12% of the sample. This specimen's time point label, interpreted: more than 10 months on ibrutinib. The specimen comprised PBMCs, sampled after 12 months of ibrutinib treatment. These receptors were obtained from a human donor with chronic lymphocytic leukemia.

This clone has more than one count but fewer than ten. The chain couples TRBV7-2 to TRBJ2-3; D ambiguous. Per the germline V gene, CDR1 is SGHTA and CDR2 is FQGNSA. The CDR3 runs to 13 residues. Deletions cut 5 bases from V and 3 bases from J, with 9 bases between. CDR3 sequence (DNA): TGTGCCAGCAGCCCGAGGCGGACAGATACGCAGTATTTT. The encoded protein is CASSPRRTDTQYF. Full variable domain (missing parts from reference TRBV7-2 and TRBJ2-3): GAGVSQSPSNKVTEKGKDVELRCDPISGHTALYWYRQSLGQGLEFLIYFQGNSAPDKSGLPSDRFSAERTGGSVSTLTIQRTQQEDSAVYLCASSPRRTDTQYFGPGTRLTVL.

The rearrangement joins TRBV9 to TRBJ2-3, with 13 bases that match TRBD2. CDR1 is SGDLS, CDR2 YYNGEE, per germline. The CDR3 contains 16 residues. Trimming took 0 bases from V and 4 from J; bases not matched to a gene: 2. This CDR3 is CASSVATSGRADTQYF. In DNA, the CDR3 is TGTGCCAGCAGCGTAGCTACTAGCGGGAGGGCAGATACGCAGTATTTT.

This clone was counted many times. The genes are TRBV5-1 and TRBJ2-5; D not resolved. V was cut by 4 bases and J by 5 bases, with 9 bases left in between. CDR3 length: 12 residues. Germline V CDR1 and CDR2: SGHRS, YFSETQ. The CDR3 protein is CASSRVGETQYF. The CDR3 DNA reads TGCGCCAGCAGCCGCGTGGGGGAGACCCAGTACTTC.

J is TRBJ1-1 and V is TRBV5-1, with D tentatively TRBD1 (6 bases). The CDR3 loop spans 14 amino acids. The germline V gene encodes CDR1 SGHRS and CDR2 YFSETQ. Trimming took 1 base from V and 5 from J, leaving 12 bases between them. This CDR3 reads CASSLTSGVTEAFF. The DNA for the CDR3 is TGCGCCAGCAGCTTGACTTCAGGGGTAACTGAAGCTTTCTTT.

The gene calls are TRBV7-9 and TRBJ2-1, with 7 bases fitting TRBD2. Trimming took 5 bases from V and 6 from J; bases not matched to a gene: 4. This CDR3 spans 13 amino acids. Germline V gene lookup returns CDR1 SEHNR and CDR2 FQNEAQ (reference sequence). This chain's CDR3 is CASSPGTTNEQFF. Written as DNA, the CDR3 is TGTGCCAGCAGCCCCGGGACTACCAATGAGCAGTTCTTC.

V gene TRBV7-2 combines with J gene TRBJ2-7, with D possibly being TRBD1 or TRBD2 (6 bases each). In germline, CDR1 is SGHTA, CDR2 FQGNSA. Trimming took off 0 bases at V and 1 base at J, with 13 bases between the two ends. CDR3 size: 16 residues. The CDR3 sequence: CASSLARGGGSYEQYF. The CDR3 DNA is TGTGCCAGCAGCTTAGCGCGTGGAGGGGGGTCCTACGAGCAGTACTTC.

The V and J genes are TRBV18 and TRBJ2-7; TRBD1 is a possible D gene (5 bases). The CDR3 sequence is 16 residues long. V was clipped by 3 bases and J by 7 bases, with 22 bases between them. Per germline, CDR1 KGHSH and CDR2 LQKENI. CDR3 loop: CASSPKSRGSVGEQYV. CDR3 nucleotides: TGTGCCAGCTCACCGAAGTCAAGGGGATCCGTGGGGGAGCAGTACGTC.

The chain has TRBV13 and TRBJ2-5, with TRBD1 matching over 7 bases. The CDR3 has 12 amino acids. In germline, CDR1 is PRHDT, CDR2 FYEKMQ (reference sequence). Unmatched junction bases numbered 0, after V lost 3 bases and J lost 5 bases. CDR3 protein: CASSFRGETQYF. In DNA form, the CDR3 reads TGTGCCAGCAGCTTCAGGGGGGAGACCCAGTACTTC.

The V and J genes are TRBV7-8 and TRBJ2-5; D uncertain. This CDR3 contains 13 residues. Germline V gives CDR1 SGHVS, CDR2 FQNEAQ. V was clipped by 1 base and J by 2 bases, with 5 bases between them. Here the CDR3 reads CASSLVGQETQYF. In DNA form, the CDR3 reads TGTGCCAGCAGCTTAGTAGGGCAAGAGACCCAGTACTTC.

This clone was seen a few times. The J gene is TRBJ1-2, the V gene TRBV6-5; no clear D gene. The CDR3 extends over 14 amino acids. The germline CDR1 and CDR2 sequences are MNHEY and SVGAGI. V was clipped by 2 bases and J by 1 base, with 8 bases between them. The CDR3 is CASSYQQVNYGYTF. The CDR3 nucleotides read TGTGCCAGCAGTTACCAGCAGGTTAACTATGGCTACACCTTC.

The chain uses TRBV2 and TRBJ2-1; 11 bases map to TRBD2. J lost 3 bases, V lost 5 bases, and 6 bases had no gene match. Germline V gene lookup returns CDR1 SNHLY and CDR2 FYNNEI. This CDR3 is built from 16 residues. CDR3 in amino acids: CASSRTGTSGYNEQFF. The DNA of the CDR3 is TGTGCCAGCAGTAGAACCGGGACTAGCGGCTACAATGAGCAGTTCTTC.